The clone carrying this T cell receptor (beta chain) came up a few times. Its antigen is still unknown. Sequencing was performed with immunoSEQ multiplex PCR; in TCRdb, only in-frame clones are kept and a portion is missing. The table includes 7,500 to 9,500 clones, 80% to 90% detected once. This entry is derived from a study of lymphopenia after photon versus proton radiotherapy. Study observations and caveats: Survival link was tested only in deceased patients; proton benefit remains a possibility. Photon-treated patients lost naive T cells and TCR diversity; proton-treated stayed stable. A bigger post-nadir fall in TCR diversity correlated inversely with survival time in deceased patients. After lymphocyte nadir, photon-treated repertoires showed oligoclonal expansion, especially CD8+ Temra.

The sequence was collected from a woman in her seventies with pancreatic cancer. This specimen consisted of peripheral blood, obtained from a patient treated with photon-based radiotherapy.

The CDR3 nucleotides read TGTGCCAGCAGTTACACACAGGGATTTGGAGAAAAACTGTTTTTT. Its protein is CASSYTQGFGEKLFF. The J gene is TRBJ1-4, the V gene TRBV6-5; D possibly corresponds to TRBD1 (6 bases). Trimming stripped 2 bases from V and 8 bases from J, with 15 bases between. Germline lookup yields CDR1 MNHEY and CDR2 SVGAGI. The CDR3 length is 15 residues.